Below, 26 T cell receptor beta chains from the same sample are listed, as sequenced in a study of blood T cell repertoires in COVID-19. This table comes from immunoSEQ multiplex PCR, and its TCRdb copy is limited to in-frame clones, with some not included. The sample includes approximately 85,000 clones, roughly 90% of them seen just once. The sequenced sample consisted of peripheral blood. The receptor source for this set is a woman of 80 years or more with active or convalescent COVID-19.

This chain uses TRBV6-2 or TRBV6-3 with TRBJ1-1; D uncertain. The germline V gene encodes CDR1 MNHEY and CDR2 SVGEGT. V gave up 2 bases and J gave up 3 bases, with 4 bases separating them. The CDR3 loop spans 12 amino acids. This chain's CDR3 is CASSYLDTEAFF. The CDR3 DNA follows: TGTGCCAGCAGTTACCTCGACACTGAAGCTTTCTTT.

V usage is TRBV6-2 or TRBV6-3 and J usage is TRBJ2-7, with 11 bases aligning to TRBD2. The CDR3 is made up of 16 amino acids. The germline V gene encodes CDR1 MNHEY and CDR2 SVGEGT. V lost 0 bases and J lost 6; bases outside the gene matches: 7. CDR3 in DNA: TGTGCCAGCAGTTACTCGTTTACTAGCGGGAGAATCGAGCAGTACTTC. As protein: CASSYSFTSGRIEQYF.

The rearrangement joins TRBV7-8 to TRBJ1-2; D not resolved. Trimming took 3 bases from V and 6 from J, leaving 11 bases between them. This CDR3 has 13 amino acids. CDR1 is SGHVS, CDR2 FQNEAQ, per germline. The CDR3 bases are TGTGCCAGCAGCTTGGTCGAGGGAGATGGCTACACCTTC. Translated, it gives CASSLVEGDGYTF. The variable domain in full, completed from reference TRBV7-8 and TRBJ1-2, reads GAGVSQSPRYKVAKRGQDVALRCDPISGHVSLFWYQQALGQGPEFLTYFQNEAQLDKSGLPSDRFFAERPEGSVSTLKIQRTQQEDSAVYLCASSLVEGDGYTFGSGTRLTVV.

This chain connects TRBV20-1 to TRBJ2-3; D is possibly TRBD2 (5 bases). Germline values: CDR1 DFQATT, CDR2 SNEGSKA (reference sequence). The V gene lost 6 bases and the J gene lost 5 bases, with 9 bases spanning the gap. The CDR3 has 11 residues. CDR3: CSALRGDTQYF. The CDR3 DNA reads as TGCAGTGCGCTTCGGGGAGATACGCAGTATTTT.

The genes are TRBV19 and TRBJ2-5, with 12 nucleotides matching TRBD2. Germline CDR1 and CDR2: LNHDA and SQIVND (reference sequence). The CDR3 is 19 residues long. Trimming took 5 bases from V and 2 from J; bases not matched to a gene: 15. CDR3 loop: CASSVSATSGSPTQETQYF. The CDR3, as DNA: TGTGCCAGTAGTGTCTCTGCGACTAGCGGGAGTCCTACACAAGAGACCCAGTACTTC.

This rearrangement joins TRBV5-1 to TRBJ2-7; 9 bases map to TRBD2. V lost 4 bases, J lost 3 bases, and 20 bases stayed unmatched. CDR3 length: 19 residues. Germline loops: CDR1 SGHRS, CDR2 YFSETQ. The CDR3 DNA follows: TGCGCCAGCAGCCCGCTAATAGGGACTAGCTCGCCCGACGTCTACGAGCAGTACTTC. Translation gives CASSPLIGTSSPDVYEQYF. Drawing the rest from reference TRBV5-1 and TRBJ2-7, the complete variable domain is KAGVTQTPRYLIKTRGQQVTLSCSPISGHRSVSWYQQTPGQGLQFLFEYFSETQRNKGNFPGRFSGRQFSNSRSEMNVSTLELGDSALYLCASSPLIGTSSPDVYEQYFGPGTRLTVT.

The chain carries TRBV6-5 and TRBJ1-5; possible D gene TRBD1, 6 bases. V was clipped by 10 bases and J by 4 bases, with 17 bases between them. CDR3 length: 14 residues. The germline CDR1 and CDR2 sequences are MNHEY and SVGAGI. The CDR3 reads CATAESGANQPQHF. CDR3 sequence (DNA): TGTGCCACGGCCGAATCAGGGGCAAATCAGCCCCAGCATTTT.

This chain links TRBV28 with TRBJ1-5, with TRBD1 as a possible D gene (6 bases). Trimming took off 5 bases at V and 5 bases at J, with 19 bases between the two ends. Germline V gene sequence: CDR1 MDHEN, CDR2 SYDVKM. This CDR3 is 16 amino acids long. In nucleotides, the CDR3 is TGTGCCAGCAGTCCAATCCACGGGGGGCGAGATCAGCCCCAGCATTTT. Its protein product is CASSPIHGGRDQPQHF.

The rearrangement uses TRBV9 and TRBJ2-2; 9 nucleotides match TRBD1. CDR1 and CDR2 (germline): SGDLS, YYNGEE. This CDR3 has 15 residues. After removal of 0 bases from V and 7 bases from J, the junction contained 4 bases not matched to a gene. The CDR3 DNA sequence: TGTGCCAGCAGCGTAGGGACAGGGGTTGACGGGGAGCTGTTTTTT. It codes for CASSVGTGVDGELFF.

The CDR3 DNA reads TGTGCCAGCAGCCCGGGACAGGGGCTTGTCCATGAGCAGTTCTTC. This sequence encodes CASSPGQGLVHEQFF. The V and J genes are TRBV5-8 and TRBJ2-1; TRBD1 agrees at 10 bases. CDR1 is SGHTS, CDR2 YDEGEE, per germline. The V gene end was trimmed by 4 bases and the J gene end by 8 bases; junction bases not matched to a gene: 9. CDR3 length: 15 amino acids.

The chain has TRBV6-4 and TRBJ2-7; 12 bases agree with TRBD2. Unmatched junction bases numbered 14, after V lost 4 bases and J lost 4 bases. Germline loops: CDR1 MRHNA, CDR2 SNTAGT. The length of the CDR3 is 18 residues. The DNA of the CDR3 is TGTGCCAGCAGTGGTACTAGCGGGAGGCCGTCCTTGTCTTACGAGCAGTACTTC. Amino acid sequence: CASSGTSGRPSLSYEQYF.

CDR3 protein: CATSSQNEQYF. CDR3 bases: TGTGCCACAAGTAGTCAAAACGAGCAGTACTTC. This chain joins TRBV10-3 and TRBJ2-7; D not resolved. Per germline, CDR1 ENHRY and CDR2 SYGVKD. Trimming shortened V by 10 bases and J by 5 bases, and 12 bases separated the two germline ends. The CDR3 contains 11 residues.

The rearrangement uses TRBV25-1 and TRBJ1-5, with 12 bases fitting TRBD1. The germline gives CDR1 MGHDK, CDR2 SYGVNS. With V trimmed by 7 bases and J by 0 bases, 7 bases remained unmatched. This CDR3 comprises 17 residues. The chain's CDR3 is CASTLGDRGHSNQPQHF. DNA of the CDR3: TGTGCCAGCACCTTAGGGGACAGGGGGCATAGCAATCAGCCCCAGCATTTT.

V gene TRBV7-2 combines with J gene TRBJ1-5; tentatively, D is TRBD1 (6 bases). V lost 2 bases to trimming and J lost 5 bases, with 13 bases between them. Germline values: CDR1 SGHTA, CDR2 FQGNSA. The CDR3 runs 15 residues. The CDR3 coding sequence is TGTGCCAGCAGCTTAACAACAGGGATCTATCAGCCCCAGCATTTT. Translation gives CASSLTTGIYQPQHF.

CDR3 amino acids: CASSSAGGGANTQYF. CDR3 DNA: TGTGCCAGCAGTTCAGCGGGAGGTGGTGCCAATACGCAGTATTTT. The chain is built from TRBV6-2 or TRBV6-3 and TRBJ2-3; TRBD2 matches 9 bases. The CDR3 is made up of 15 amino acids. The trim removed 4 bases at V and 7 bases at J, leaving 9 bases unmatched. CDR1 MNHEY and CDR2 SVGEGT come from the germline V gene.

CDR3: CASRRLGTGYGYTF. For the CDR3, the DNA is TGTGCCAGCAGGAGACTAGGGACAGGGTACGGCTACACCTTC. This rearrangement joins TRBV28 to TRBJ1-2; 9 positions agree with TRBD1. V lost 6 bases, J lost 8 bases, and 10 bases stayed unmatched. Germline CDR1 MDHEN, CDR2 SYDVKM. The CDR3 is 14 amino acids.

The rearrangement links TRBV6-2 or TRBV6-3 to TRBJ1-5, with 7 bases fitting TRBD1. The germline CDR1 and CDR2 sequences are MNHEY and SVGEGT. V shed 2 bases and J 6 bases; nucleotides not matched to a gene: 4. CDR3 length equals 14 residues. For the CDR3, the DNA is TGTGCCAGCAGTTACGTAGGGGGCGTTCAGCCCCAGCATTTT. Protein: CASSYVGGVQPQHF.

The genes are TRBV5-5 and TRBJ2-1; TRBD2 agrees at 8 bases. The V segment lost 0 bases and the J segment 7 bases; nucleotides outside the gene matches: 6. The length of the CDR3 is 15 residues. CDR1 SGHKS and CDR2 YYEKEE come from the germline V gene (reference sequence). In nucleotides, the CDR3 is TGTGCCAGCAGCTTGGTGAGCGGGAGCGTAAATGAGCAGTTCTTC. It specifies CASSLVSGSVNEQFF.

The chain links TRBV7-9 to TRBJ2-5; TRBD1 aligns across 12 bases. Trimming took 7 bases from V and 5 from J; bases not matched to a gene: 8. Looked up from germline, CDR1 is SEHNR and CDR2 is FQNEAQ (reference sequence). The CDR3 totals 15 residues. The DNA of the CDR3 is TGTGCCAGCATACCCGGGACAGGGGGCTGGGAGACCCAGTACTTC. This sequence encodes CASIPGTGGWETQYF.

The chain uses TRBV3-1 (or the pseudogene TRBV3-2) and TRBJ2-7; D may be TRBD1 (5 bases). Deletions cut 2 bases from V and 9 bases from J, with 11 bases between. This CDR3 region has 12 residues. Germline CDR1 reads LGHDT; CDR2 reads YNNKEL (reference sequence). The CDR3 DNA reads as TGTGCCAGCAGCCAAACAACAGGCGCGCAGTACTTC. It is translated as CASSQTTGAQYF.

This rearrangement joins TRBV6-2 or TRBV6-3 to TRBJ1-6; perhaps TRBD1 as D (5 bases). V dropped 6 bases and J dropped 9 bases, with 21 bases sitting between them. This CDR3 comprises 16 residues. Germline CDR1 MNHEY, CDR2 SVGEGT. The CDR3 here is CASSVPGTTVGSPLHF. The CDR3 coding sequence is TGTGCCAGCAGCGTACCCGGGACTACTGTCGGTTCACCCCTCCACTTT.

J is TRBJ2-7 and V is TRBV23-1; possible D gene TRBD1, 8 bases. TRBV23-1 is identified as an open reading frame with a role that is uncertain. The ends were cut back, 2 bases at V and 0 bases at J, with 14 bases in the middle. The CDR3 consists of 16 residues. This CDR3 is CASSQGRDRSSYEQYF. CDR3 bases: TGCGCCAGCAGTCAAGGGAGGGACAGGAGCTCCTACGAGCAGTACTTC.

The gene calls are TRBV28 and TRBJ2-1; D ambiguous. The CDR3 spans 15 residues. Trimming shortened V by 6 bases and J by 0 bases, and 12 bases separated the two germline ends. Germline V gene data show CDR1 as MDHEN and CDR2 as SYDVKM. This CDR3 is CASSQTVSSYNEQFF. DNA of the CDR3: TGTGCCAGCAGCCAAACGGTGTCCTCCTACAATGAGCAGTTCTTC.

CDR3 coding DNA: TGTGCCAGCAGCTTAGGAGACAGGGGTGGCTACACCTTC. This sequence encodes CASSLGDRGGYTF. The V gene is TRBV7-2, the J gene TRBJ1-2; 8 bases are a match to TRBD1. The CDR3 extends over 13 amino acids. Trimming at V came to 1 base and at J to 7 bases, leaving 2 bases not matched to a gene. The germline V gene encodes CDR1 SGHTA and CDR2 FQGNSA.

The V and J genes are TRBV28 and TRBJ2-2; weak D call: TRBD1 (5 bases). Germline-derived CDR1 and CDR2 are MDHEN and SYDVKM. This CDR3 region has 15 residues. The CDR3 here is CGTTPRDRNTGELFF. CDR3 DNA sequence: TGTGGTACCACCCCCAGGGATCGGAACACCGGGGAGCTGTTTTTT.

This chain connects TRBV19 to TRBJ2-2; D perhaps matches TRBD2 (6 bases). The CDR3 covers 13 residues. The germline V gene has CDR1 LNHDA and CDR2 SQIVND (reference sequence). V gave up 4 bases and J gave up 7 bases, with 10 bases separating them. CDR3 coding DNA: TGTGCCAGTAGTAGATTGGGAGGCGGGGAGCTGTTTTTT. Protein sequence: CASSRLGGGELFF.